Sequencing of this TCR beta chain was carried out in a study of T cell responses to AZD1222 COVID-19 vaccine. Data came from immunoSEQ multiplex PCR; TCRdb stores just in-frame clones and leaves some out. The top ten clones hold 4% to 4.5% of a sample with about 160,000 clones, roughly 90% of them seen once. Germline V gene data show CDR1 as MGHRA and CDR2 as YSYEKL. The CDR3 length is 13 residues. Trimming removed 6 bases from V and 5 bases from J, with 13 bases in between. J is TRBJ2-5 and V is TRBV4-1; no reliable D call. The TCR was taken from an adult who received the AZD1222 COVID-19 vaccine. The sample was peripheral blood, taken 28 days after the second AZD1222 dose. CDR3 nucleotide sequence: TGCGCCAGCAGTCCCGGGCCTGGGGAGACCCAGTACTTC. Translated: CASSPGPGETQYF.